These 32 T cell receptor beta chains share one sample of origin, sequenced in a study of technical replicates of blood from several donors. The method was immunoSEQ multiplex PCR; TCRdb's version includes in-frame clones alone and lacks a portion of them. The sample includes tens of thousands of clones, around 93% of them seen just once. What was sequenced was PBMCs. Receptors were obtained from a human donor in good health. Some clones in this sample may be carry-over from other donors' samples.

This clone appeared once. This rearrangement joins TRBV7-6 to TRBJ1-1; 7 bases map to TRBD1. This CDR3 region has 16 residues. V gave up 5 bases and J gave up 5 bases; unmatched junction bases: 14. The germline CDR1 and CDR2 sequences are SGHVS and FNYEAQ. The CDR3 DNA reads as TGTGCCAGCAGCACAGAAGGCTACAGGGGATTGACTGAAGCTTTCTTT. Translating it yields CASSTEGYRGLTEAFF.

The rearrangement joins TRBV10-3 to TRBJ1-1; D gene uncertain. Between the trimmed V and J ends, which lost 11 bases and 3 bases, there was a span of 16 bases. Germline V CDR1 and CDR2: ENHRY, SYGVKD. The CDR3 covers 13 residues. The CDR3 reads CASEGTADTEAFF. In DNA form, the CDR3 reads TGTGCCTCGGAGGGTACGGCGGACACTGAAGCTTTCTTT.

The gene calls are TRBV5-1 and TRBJ2-7; weak D call: TRBD2 (7 bases). Per the germline V gene, CDR1 is SGHRS and CDR2 is YFSETQ. This CDR3 is 13 amino acids long. Trimming cost V 4 bases and J 3 bases, with 11 bases left between them. The CDR3 nucleotides are TGCGCCAGCAGCGCGGGGGCTCGCTACGAGCAGTACTTC. It encodes CASSAGARYEQYF.

The chain recombines TRBV7-2 with TRBJ2-3; 8 nucleotides agree with TRBD1. The V gene end was trimmed by 5 bases and the J gene end by 4 bases; junction bases not matched to a gene: 11. CDR3 length equals 16 residues. Germline V gives CDR1 SGHTA, CDR2 FQGNSA. Written as DNA, the CDR3 is TGTGCCAGCAGCCTCCGGGACAGGACCGCCCCAGATACGCAGTATTTT. Translating it yields CASSLRDRTAPDTQYF.

J is TRBJ2-3 and V is TRBV7-7; weak D call: TRBD1 (6 bases). CDR1 and CDR2 (germline): SSHAT, FNYEAQ (reference sequence). V dropped 3 bases and J dropped 0 bases, with 10 bases sitting between them. This CDR3 contains 15 residues. The DNA for the CDR3 is TGTGCCAGCAGCTTGGGACACACTAGCACAGATACGCAGTATTTT. It specifies CASSLGHTSTDTQYF. Based on the CDR3 plus reference TRBV7-7 and TRBJ2-3, the full variable domain is GAGVSQSPRYKVTKRGQDVTLRCDPISSHATLYWYQQALGQGPEFLTYFNYEAQPDKSGLPSDRFSAERPEGSISTLTIQRTEQRDSAMYRCASSLGHTSTDTQYFGPGTRLTVL.

V is TRBV10-2 and J is TRBJ1-2; possibly TRBD1 for D (5 bases). V shed 2 bases and J shed 3 bases, with 7 bases lying between them. CDR1 is WSHSY and CDR2 is SAAADI in the germline V gene. The CDR3 is 13 amino acids. CDR3 sequence reads: CASSETGYYGYTF. The DNA of the CDR3 is TGCGCCAGCAGTGAGACAGGATACTATGGCTACACCTTC.

This clone is classed as large. This chain links TRBV7-6 with TRBJ2-3; 10 bases match TRBD2. J lost 3 bases, V lost 1 base, and 4 bases had no gene match. CDR3 size: 16 residues. Looked up from germline, CDR1 is SGHVS and CDR2 is FNYEAQ. DNA of the CDR3: TGTGCCAGCAGCTTAGGAGCGGGGGGGTGGACAGATACGCAGTATTTT. Its translation is CASSLGAGGWTDTQYF.

This clone appeared a single time. The chain has TRBV11-3 and TRBJ2-1; 8 nucleotides line up with TRBD1. J was trimmed by 13 bases and V by 0 bases; bases with no gene match: 5. Germline-derived CDR1 and CDR2 are SGHNT and YENEEA. The CDR3 runs to 13 residues. The CDR3 DNA reads as TGTGCCAGCAGCTTAGATGGCGGGACAGGTCAGTTCTTC. Protein sequence: CASSLDGGTGQFF.

This chain links TRBV4-3 with TRBJ2-5; 11 bases are a match to TRBD2. CDR3 size: 15 residues. J lost 7 bases, V lost 0 bases, and 4 bases had no gene match. CDR1 is LGHNA and CDR2 is YSLEER in the germline V gene. The CDR3 sequence: CASSQDGLAGGTQYF. Written as DNA, the CDR3 is TGCGCCAGCAGCCAAGATGGGCTAGCGGGGGGGACCCAGTACTTC.

The chain recombines TRBV5-1 with TRBJ2-1, with D uncertain. Germline V CDR1 and CDR2: SGHRS, YFSETQ. The CDR3 covers 13 residues. Trimming pared 1 base from V and 5 bases from J, leaving 7 bases between. This chain's CDR3 is CASSLSTNNEQFF. DNA of the CDR3: TGCGCCAGCAGCTTGTCTACCAACAATGAGCAGTTCTTC.

The chain couples TRBV7-3 to TRBJ1-6; TRBD1 might be the D (5 bases). CDR3 length: 15 residues. The ends were cut back, 1 base at V and 6 bases at J, with 10 bases in the middle. Germline CDR1 and CDR2: SGHTA and FQGTGA. The CDR3 here is CASSLNGTPNSPLHF. CDR3 DNA: TGTGCCAGCAGCTTAAATGGGACTCCTAATTCACCCCTCCACTTT.

V is TRBV2 and J is TRBJ2-2, with TRBD1 identical over 7 bases. V lost 6 bases and J lost 6; bases outside the gene matches: 7. CDR3 length: 14 residues. Per germline, CDR1 SNHLY and CDR2 FYNNEI. CDR3 sequence reads: CASRGTESPGELFF. CDR3 DNA sequence: TGTGCCAGCAGGGGGACAGAGTCCCCCGGGGAGCTGTTTTTT.

This clone was picked up one time. The CDR3: CASSLAGGLAYEQYF. DNA of the CDR3: TGTGCCAGCAGCTTAGCGGGTGGGCTGGCCTACGAGCAGTACTTC. The rearrangement uses TRBV7-8 and TRBJ2-7; D call uncertain. Deletions cut 0 bases from V and 2 bases from J, with 11 bases between. The CDR3 length is 15 residues. Germline V gene lookup returns CDR1 SGHVS and CDR2 FQNEAQ.

This clone was observed a few times. The chain has TRBV25-1 and TRBJ1-1; D is possibly TRBD1 (5 bases). The germline V and J ends were trimmed by 1 base and 6 bases, with 6 bases remaining between them. The CDR3 sequence is 12 residues long. The germline V gene encodes CDR1 MGHDK and CDR2 SYGVNS. The CDR3 nucleotides read TGTGCCAGCAGTGAATCGACAGCTGAAGCTTTCTTT. Residues: CASSESTAEAFF.

The chain carries TRBV5-4 and TRBJ2-5; 13 bases map to TRBD2. The CDR3 consists of 15 residues. Germline V gene sequence: CDR1 SGHNT, CDR2 YYREEE (reference sequence). Trimming cost V 3 bases and J 5 bases; bases outside gene matches: 4. The CDR3 region has the DNA TGTGCCAGCAGCTCACTAGCGGGGGGGCATGAGACCCAGTACTTC. Its protein product is CASSSLAGGHETQYF.

CDR3 DNA: TGCGCCAGCAGCTTGGCGGGGGGCTCTGGGGCCAACGTCCTGACTTTC. It specifies CASSLAGGSGANVLTF. This chain connects TRBV5-1 to TRBJ2-6; 7 nucleotides match TRBD2. The germline CDR1 and CDR2 sequences are SGHRS and YFSETQ. The CDR3 totals 16 residues. The J segment lost 0 bases and the V segment lost 0 bases, leaving 0 bases of the junction unmatched.

The rearrangement joins TRBV5-1 to TRBJ2-5; maybe TRBD2 (6 bases). This CDR3 is 13 amino acids long. V was pared by 1 base and J by 4 bases, with 8 bases between. The germline gives CDR1 SGHRS, CDR2 YFSETQ. As DNA, the CDR3 is TGCGCCAGCAGCTTGCCCGGGAGAGAGACCCAGTACTTC. It specifies CASSLPGRETQYF.

The gene calls are TRBV10-2 and TRBJ2-1, with 12 nucleotides matching TRBD2. CDR3 length: 14 amino acids. V was pared by 9 bases and J by 6 bases, with 6 bases of the junction left unmatched. CDR1 WSHSY and CDR2 SAAADI come from the germline V gene. CDR3 DNA sequence: TGCGCCAGTCTACTAGCGGGGGGAAGCAATGAGCAGTTCTTC. Residues: CASLLAGGSNEQFF.

The chain combines TRBV5-1 with TRBJ1-2; TRBD1 matches at 11 bases. The CDR3 length is 17 residues. Germline CDR1 and CDR2: SGHRS and YFSETQ. Trimming took 2 bases from V and 4 from J; bases not matched to a gene: 10. CDR3 amino acids: CASSFGGTGGRSYGYTF. CDR3 nucleotides: TGCGCCAGCAGCTTTGGTGGGACAGGGGGACGCAGCTATGGCTACACCTTC. Filled out from reference TRBV5-1 and TRBJ1-2, the complete variable domain reads KAGVTQTPRYLIKTRGQQVTLSCSPISGHRSVSWYQQTPGQGLQFLFEYFSETQRNKGNFPGRFSGRQFSNSRSEMNVSTLELGDSALYLCASSFGGTGGRSYGYTFGSGTRLTVV.

The rearrangement links TRBV15 to TRBJ1-5; possibly TRBD1 for D (6 bases). V lost 9 bases and J lost 6, with 12 bases in between. The CDR3 sequence is 12 residues long. Germline V gene lookup returns CDR1 LNHNV and CDR2 YYDKDF (reference sequence). In DNA form, the CDR3 reads TGTGCCACGAAAACAGGGACTCAGCCCCAGCATTTT. Translated, it gives CATKTGTQPQHF. The whole variable domain, filled in from reference TRBV15 and TRBJ1-5, reads DAMVIQNPRYQVTQFGKPVTLSCSQTLNHNVMYWYQQKSSQAPKLLFHYYDKDFNNEADTPDNFQSRRPNTSFCFLDIRSPGLGDTAMYLCATKTGTQPQHFGDGTRLSIL.

This clone appeared once. The chain joins TRBV6-5 to TRBJ2-2; no definite D call. The CDR3 contains 15 residues. Trimming pared 6 bases from V and 0 bases from J, leaving 11 bases between. Looked up from germline, CDR1 is MNHEY and CDR2 is SVGAGI. In DNA form, the CDR3 reads TGTGCCAGCAGACCACACACCGCGAACACCGGGGAGCTGTTTTTT. Residues: CASRPHTANTGELFF.

With respect to this clone: Other DNA sequences from this sample encode an identical CDR3 as well. The V gene is TRBV7-3, the J gene TRBJ2-3; TRBD2 aligns across 8 bases. The J segment lost 0 bases and the V segment lost 2 bases, leaving 1 base of the junction unmatched. This CDR3 comprises 15 residues. The germline V gene encodes CDR1 SGHTA and CDR2 FQGTGA. DNA for the CDR3: TGTGCCAGCAGCTTAGCGGGGGGTAGCACAGATACGCAGTATTTT. It is translated as CASSLAGGSTDTQYF. The full variable domain, rest sourced from reference TRBV7-3 and TRBJ2-3, is GAGVSQTPSNKVTEKGKYVELRCDPISGHTALYWYRQSLGQGPEFLIYFQGTGAADDSGLPNDRFFAVRPEGSVSTLKIQRTERGDSAVYLCASSLAGGSTDTQYFGPGTRLTVL.

V usage is TRBV30 and J usage is TRBJ2-1; TRBD1 agrees at 9 bases. The V segment lost 0 bases and the J segment 6 bases; nucleotides outside the gene matches: 9. The germline CDR1 and CDR2 sequences are GTSNPN and SVGIG (reference sequence). The CDR3 extends over 16 amino acids. The CDR3 DNA is TGTGCCTGGAGTGTACTTGGGACAGGGCTCGTCAATGAGCAGTTCTTC. Translating gives CAWSVLGTGLVNEQFF.

V is TRBV5-1 and J is TRBJ1-5; D is perhaps TRBD1 (5 bases). Per germline, CDR1 SGHRS and CDR2 YFSETQ. The V gene lost 1 base and the J gene lost 1 base, with 9 bases spanning the gap. The CDR3 sequence is 15 residues long. CDR3 loop: CASSLTAGSNQPQHF. The CDR3 DNA follows: TGCGCCAGCAGCTTGACGGCAGGGAGCAATCAGCCCCAGCATTTT. The full variable domain, in which reference TRBV5-1 and TRBJ1-5 provide the parts outside the CDR3, is KAGVTQTPRYLIKTRGQQVTLSCSPISGHRSVSWYQQTPGQGLQFLFEYFSETQRNKGNFPGRFSGRQFSNSRSEMNVSTLELGDSALYLCASSLTAGSNQPQHFGDGTRLSIL.

As to this clone: Its ends do not fully match the called genes, so a read error is possible. The V gene is TRBV5-1, the J gene TRBJ1-2, with D uncertain. Germline V gene sequence: CDR1 SGHRS, CDR2 YFSETQ. The CDR3 contains 11 residues. The CDR3 coding sequence is TGCGCCAGCAGCTTGGCCAAACAGACGAACTTC. Its protein product is CASSLAKQTNF.

This sequence joins TRBV4-2 and TRBJ2-1; 8 nucleotides agree with TRBD2. Trimming cost V 1 base and J 10 bases; bases outside gene matches: 9. The CDR3 has 15 residues. Germline V gene data show CDR1 as LGHNA and CDR2 as YNFKEQ. The CDR3 nucleotides read TGTGCCAGCAGCCAAGTATTGTTAGCGGGATCGGAGCAGTTCTTC. Its translation is CASSQVLLAGSEQFF.

This sequence joins TRBV30 and TRBJ2-7, with unresolved D. CDR1 is GTSNPN and CDR2 is SVGIG in the germline V gene (reference sequence). The V and J ends lost 0 bases and 6 bases respectively, with 6 bases between them. The length of the CDR3 is 11 residues. In nucleotides, the CDR3 is TGTGCCTGGAGTGTAACGGGCGAGCAGTACTTC. Protein product: CAWSVTGEQYF.

The chain links TRBV2 to TRBJ2-3, with TRBD1 identical over 7 bases. V trimming: 4 bases; J trimming: 0 bases; junction bases outside the gene matches: 4. Germline V gene lookup returns CDR1 SNHLY and CDR2 FYNNEI. This CDR3 has 15 residues. The CDR3 protein is CASSVGTESTDTQYF. As DNA, the CDR3 is TGTGCCAGCAGTGTTGGGACAGAGAGCACAGATACGCAGTATTTT.

The rearrangement links TRBV1 to TRBJ2-1; TRBD2 reflects the table's D call only, with no check against the DNA. TRBV1 is a listed pseudogene. CDR3 length: 16 residues. The CDR3 spells CTSSQDRGTSYNEQFF. The DNA of the CDR3 is TGCACCAGCAGCCAAGATCGGGGGACTAGCTACAATGAGCAGTTCTTC.

This rearrangement joins TRBV2 to TRBJ1-6, with 7 bases aligning to TRBD1. The ends lost 7 bases at V and 10 bases at J; junction bases unmatched: 10. The length of the CDR3 is 14 residues. Germline assignment: CDR1 SNHLY and CDR2 FYNNEI. CDR3 sequence: CASTRTGFGSPLHF. The DNA of the CDR3 is TGTGCCAGCACCCGGACAGGTTTCGGGTCACCCCTCCACTTT. The full variable domain, its missing parts supplied by reference TRBV2 and TRBJ1-6, is EPEVTQTPSHQVTQMGQEVILRCVPISNHLYFYWYRQILGQKVEFLVSFYNNEISEKSEIFDDQFSVERPDGSNFTLKIRSTKLEDSAMYFCASTRTGFGSPLHFGNGTRLTVT.

The chain couples TRBV7-2 to TRBJ2-3; 9 bases are a match to TRBD2. V shed 3 bases and J 1 base; nucleotides not matched to a gene: 14. The CDR3 extends over 19 amino acids. The germline gives CDR1 SGHTA, CDR2 FQGNSA. The CDR3 nucleotides are TGTGCCAGCAGCTTGCTCGTTACGGCTAGCGGGACCCGCACAGATACGCAGTATTTT. Its translation is CASSLLVTASGTRTDTQYF.

The chain uses TRBV2 and TRBJ1-5; unclear D gene. Germline V gives CDR1 SNHLY, CDR2 FYNNEI. The length of the CDR3 is 13 residues. Trimming shortened V by 4 bases and J by 6 bases, and 10 bases separated the two germline ends. CDR3 protein: CASSVELSQPQHF. CDR3 nucleotide sequence: TGTGCCAGCAGTGTGGAGTTAAGTCAGCCCCAGCATTTT.